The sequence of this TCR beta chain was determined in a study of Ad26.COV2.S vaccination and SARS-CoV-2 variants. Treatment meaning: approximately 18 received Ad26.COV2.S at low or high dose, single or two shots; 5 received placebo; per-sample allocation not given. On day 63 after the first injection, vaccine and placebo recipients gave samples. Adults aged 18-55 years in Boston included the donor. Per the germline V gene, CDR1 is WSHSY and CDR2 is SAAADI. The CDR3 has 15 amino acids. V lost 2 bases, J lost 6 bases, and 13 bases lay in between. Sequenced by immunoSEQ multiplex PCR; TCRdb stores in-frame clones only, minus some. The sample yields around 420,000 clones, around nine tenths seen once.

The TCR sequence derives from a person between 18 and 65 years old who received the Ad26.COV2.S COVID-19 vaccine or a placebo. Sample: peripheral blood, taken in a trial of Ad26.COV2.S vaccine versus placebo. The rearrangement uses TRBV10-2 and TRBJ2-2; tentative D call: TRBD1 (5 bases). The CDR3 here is CASSEQGQVAGELFF. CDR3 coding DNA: TGCGCCAGCAGTGAGCAGGGCCAAGTAGCCGGGGAGCTGTTTTTT.